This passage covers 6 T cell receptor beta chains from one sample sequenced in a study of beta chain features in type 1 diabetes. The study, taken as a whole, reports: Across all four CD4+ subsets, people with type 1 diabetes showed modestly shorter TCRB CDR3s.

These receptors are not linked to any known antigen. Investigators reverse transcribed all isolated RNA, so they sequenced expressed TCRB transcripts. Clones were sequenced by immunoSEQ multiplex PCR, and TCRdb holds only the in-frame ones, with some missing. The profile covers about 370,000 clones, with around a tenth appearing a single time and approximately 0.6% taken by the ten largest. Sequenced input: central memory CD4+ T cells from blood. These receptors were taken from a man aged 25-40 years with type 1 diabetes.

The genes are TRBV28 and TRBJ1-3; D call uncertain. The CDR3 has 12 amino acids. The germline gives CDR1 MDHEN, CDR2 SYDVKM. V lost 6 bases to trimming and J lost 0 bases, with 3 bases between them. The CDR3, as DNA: TGTGCCAGCAGCTTCTCTGGAAACACCATATATTTT. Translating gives CASSFSGNTIYF.

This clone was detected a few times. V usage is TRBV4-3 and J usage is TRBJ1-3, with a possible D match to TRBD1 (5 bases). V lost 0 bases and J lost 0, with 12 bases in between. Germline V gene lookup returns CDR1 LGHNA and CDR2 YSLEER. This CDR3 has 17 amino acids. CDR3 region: CASSQDVRGGSGNTIYF. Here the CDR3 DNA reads TGCGCCAGCAGCCAAGATGTACGGGGGGGCTCTGGAAACACCATATATTTT.

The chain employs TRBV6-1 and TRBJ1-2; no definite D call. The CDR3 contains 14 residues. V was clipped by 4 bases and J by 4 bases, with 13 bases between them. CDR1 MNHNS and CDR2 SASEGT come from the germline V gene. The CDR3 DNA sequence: TGTGCCAGCAGTGCCCCCCCGATGACCTATGGCTACACCTTC. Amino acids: CASSAPPMTYGYTF.

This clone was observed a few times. This chain's CDR3 is CSVEDWGQGANEQYF. The CDR3, as DNA: TGCAGCGTTGAAGATTGGGGACAGGGGGCTAACGAGCAGTACTTC. This chain uses TRBV29-1 with TRBJ2-7; TRBD1 matches at 12 bases. CDR3 length equals 15 residues. The junction had 5 bases not matched to a gene; V was cut back by 0 bases and J by 5 bases. Looked up from germline, CDR1 is SQVTM and CDR2 is ANQGSEA.

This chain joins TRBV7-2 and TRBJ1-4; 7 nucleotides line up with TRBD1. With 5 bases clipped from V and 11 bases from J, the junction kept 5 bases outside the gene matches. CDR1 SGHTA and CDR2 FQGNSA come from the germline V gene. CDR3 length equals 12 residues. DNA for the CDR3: TGTGCCAGCAGCCCCACAGGGGTCAAACTGTTTTTT. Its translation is CASSPTGVKLFF. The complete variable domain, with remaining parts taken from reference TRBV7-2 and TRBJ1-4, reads GAGVSQSPSNKVTEKGKDVELRCDPISGHTALYWYRQSLGQGLEFLIYFQGNSAPDKSGLPSDRFSAERTGGSVSTLTIQRTQQEDSAVYLCASSPTGVKLFFGSGTQLSVL.

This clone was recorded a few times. The CDR3, as DNA: TGTGCCAGCAGTTTGGAGGGGACCGTTTCGTCCGGGGAGCTGTTTTTT. It specifies CASSLEGTVSSGELFF. V usage is TRBV28 and J usage is TRBJ2-2; D might be TRBD2 (6 bases). The V gene lost 3 bases and the J gene lost 6 bases, with 17 bases spanning the gap. Germline V gives CDR1 MDHEN, CDR2 SYDVKM. CDR3 length: 16 amino acids.